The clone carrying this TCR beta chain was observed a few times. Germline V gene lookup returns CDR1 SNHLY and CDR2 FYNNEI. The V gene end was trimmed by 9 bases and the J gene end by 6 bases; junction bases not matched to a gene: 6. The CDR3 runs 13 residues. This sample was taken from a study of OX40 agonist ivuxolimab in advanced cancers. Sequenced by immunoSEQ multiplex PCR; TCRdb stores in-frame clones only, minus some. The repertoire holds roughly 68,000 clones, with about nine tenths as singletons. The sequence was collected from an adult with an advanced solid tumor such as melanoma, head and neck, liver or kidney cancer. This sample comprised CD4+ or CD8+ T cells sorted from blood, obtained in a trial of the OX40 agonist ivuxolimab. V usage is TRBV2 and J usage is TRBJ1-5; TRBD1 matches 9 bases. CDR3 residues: CASQQGAGQPQHF. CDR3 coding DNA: TGTGCCAGTCAACAGGGGGCAGGTCAGCCCCAGCATTTT.